Following are 31 T cell receptor beta chains from one sample sequenced in a study of graft-versus-host responses after intestinal transplantation. Profiling relied on immunoSEQ multiplex PCR, and the TCRdb table lists in-frame clones only, not all of them. This sample yields about 43,000 clones, of which approximately 94% are seen a single time; more than 1.5% belongs to the top ten. Sequences were derived from PBMCs, sampled approximately 360 days after intestinal transplant. The receptor source for this set is a human patient who received an intestinal transplant, so some T cells may come from the graft donor.

The chain joins TRBV5-4 to TRBJ2-3; TRBD1 matches at 9 bases. CDR3 length: 17 residues. CDR1 is SGHNT and CDR2 is YYREEE in the germline V gene (reference sequence). V dropped 0 bases and J dropped 0; count of bases not matched to a gene: 5. For the CDR3, the DNA is TGTGCCAGCAGCTTGGGCAGACAGGGGGTCAGCACAGATACGCAGTATTTT. Residues: CASSLGRQGVSTDTQYF.

The chain links TRBV29-1 to TRBJ2-5, with 8 bases identical to TRBD1. Germline V CDR1 and CDR2: SQVTM, ANQGSEA. The CDR3 covers 14 residues. V gave up 2 bases and J gave up 5 bases; unmatched junction bases: 7. CDR3 nucleotides: TGCAGCGTTGAATGGGCAGGGGGCTGGGAGACCCAGTACTTC. Translated, it gives CSVEWAGGWETQYF.

The chain uses TRBV2 and TRBJ1-1; 8 bases fit TRBD1. Germline loops: CDR1 SNHLY, CDR2 FYNNEI. V lost 5 bases and J lost 8; bases outside the gene matches: 16. The CDR3 consists of 16 residues. This CDR3 is CASSSDRTGRGFEAFF. CDR3 nucleotide sequence: TGTGCCAGCAGTTCGGACCGGACAGGGCGGGGGTTCGAAGCTTTCTTT.

The chain couples TRBV6-5 to TRBJ1-5, with D unresolved. Germline V lookup: CDR1 MNHEY, CDR2 SVGAGI. The CDR3 loop spans 14 amino acids. V was cut by 0 bases and J by 7 bases, with 10 bases left in between. The CDR3 DNA reads as TGTGCCAGCAGTTACTCGCTGGGAGGCCAGCCCCAGCATTTT. This sequence encodes CASSYSLGGQPQHF.

The gene calls are TRBV7-2 and TRBJ1-2; D gene ambiguous. Trimming took off 4 bases at V and 0 bases at J, with 15 bases between the two ends. Germline CDR1 is SGHTA and CDR2 is FQGNSA. The CDR3 extends over 16 amino acids. The CDR3 is CASSSWTGRANYGYTF. CDR3 coding DNA: TGTGCCAGCAGCTCCTGGACTGGGAGAGCTAACTATGGCTACACCTTC.

In its sample, this clone was seen once. A junction boundary mismatches the germline segment, possibly from a read error. V gene TRBV27 combines with J gene TRBJ1-2; D is unresolved. Per the germline V gene, CDR1 is MNHEY and CDR2 is SMNVEV (reference sequence). The length of the CDR3 is 13 residues. CDR3: CASSLSIAYGYAF. The CDR3 nucleotides read TGTGCCAGCAGTTTATCGATCGCCTATGGCTACGCCTTC.

The V and J genes are TRBV10-3 and TRBJ1-5, with D perhaps TRBD1 (5 bases). The V gene's germline CDR1 is ENHRY and CDR2 SYGVKD. The CDR3 runs 14 residues. The V end was cut by 3 bases, the J end by 7 bases, with 13 bases between. The CDR3 DNA reads TGTGCCATCAGTGATCCGGGGGTTAGCCAGCCCCAGCATTTT. Its protein is CAISDPGVSQPQHF.

J is TRBJ2-1 and V is TRBV4-1; either TRBD1 or TRBD2 may fit D (5 bases each). The V and J ends lost 7 bases and 7 bases respectively, with 17 bases between them. The CDR3 loop spans 14 amino acids. In germline, CDR1 is MGHRA, CDR2 YSYEKL. CDR3: CASNLGWGRNEQFF. CDR3 DNA sequence: TGCGCCAGCAACCTCGGATGGGGGAGAAATGAGCAGTTCTTC.

The V gene is TRBV6-7, the J gene TRBJ1-2, with 10 positions matching TRBD1. TRBV6-7 is assigned to the ORF class and has an uncertain function. The CDR3 runs 14 residues. V gave up 4 bases and J gave up 6 bases; unmatched junction bases: 5. The CDR3 DNA is TGTGCCAGCAGTTTGGGGACAGGGGAGGATGGCTACACCTTC. It codes for CASSLGTGEDGYTF.

V gene TRBV29-1 combines with J gene TRBJ1-4; D is unresolved. CDR1 and CDR2 (germline): SQVTM, ANQGSEA. CDR3 length equals 12 residues. V dropped 4 bases and J dropped 3 bases, with 6 bases sitting between them. The CDR3 nucleotides are TGCAGCGTTGCGCAGCCTAATGAAAAACTGTTTTTT. As protein: CSVAQPNEKLFF.

The rearrangement uses TRBV5-1 and TRBJ2-5; tentatively, D is TRBD1 (5 bases). This CDR3 is built from 14 residues. Germline V CDR1 and CDR2: SGHRS, YFSETQ. V gave up 4 bases and J gave up 2 bases, with 12 bases separating them. The CDR3 region is CASSPRQMQETQYF. The CDR3 bases are TGCGCCAGCAGCCCCCGACAGATGCAAGAGACCCAGTACTTC.

The gene calls are TRBV27 and TRBJ2-3; 9 bases agree with TRBD1. V shed 1 base and J 3 bases; nucleotides not matched to a gene: 11. This CDR3 has 18 residues. CDR1 and CDR2 (germline): MNHEY, SMNVEV (reference sequence). The CDR3 nucleotides are TGTGCCAGCAGTTTATTTGCCCGAACAGGGGGCGGAACAGATACGCAGTATTTT. Residues: CASSLFARTGGGTDTQYF.

The chain has TRBV19 and TRBJ1-5; D unresolved. Germline V gene lookup returns CDR1 LNHDA and CDR2 SQIVND (reference sequence). The CDR3 totals 14 residues. V dropped 5 bases and J dropped 7 bases, with 15 bases sitting between them. The CDR3 DNA reads as TGTGCCAGTAGTGTCAACGGTGCAGGCCAGCCCCAGCATTTT. It encodes CASSVNGAGQPQHF.

The V gene is TRBV10-3, the J gene TRBJ2-5; 13 positions match TRBD2. V dropped 3 bases and J dropped 8; count of bases not matched to a gene: 9. The CDR3 is made up of 16 amino acids. Per germline, CDR1 ENHRY and CDR2 SYGVKD. The CDR3 bases are TGTGCCATCAGTGACGTTACTAGCGGGGGGGGGTCCACCCAGTACTTC. It translates to CAISDVTSGGGSTQYF.

The chain uses TRBV7-3 and TRBJ2-3, with D uncertain. This CDR3 has 13 residues. Germline V gene lookup returns CDR1 SGHTA and CDR2 FQGTGA. Trimming took off 3 bases at V and 1 base at J, with 5 bases between the two ends. The CDR3 DNA follows: TGTGCCAGCAGCTTGGACGGCACAGATACGCAGTATTTT. This gives the protein CASSLDGTDTQYF.

The chain uses TRBV9 and TRBJ1-1; 8 nucleotides line up with TRBD1. V shed 1 base and J 4 bases; nucleotides not matched to a gene: 3. This CDR3 has 14 residues. CDR1 SGDLS and CDR2 YYNGEE come from the germline V gene. CDR3 loop: CASSVQGAGTEAFF. CDR3 in DNA: TGTGCCAGCAGCGTACAGGGGGCCGGCACTGAAGCTTTCTTT.

J is TRBJ1-2 and V is TRBV11-2; no clear D. CDR1 is SGHAT, CDR2 FQNNGV, per germline. Trimming cost V 0 bases and J 13 bases, with 15 bases left between them. The CDR3 spans 13 residues. The CDR3 region is CASSLDRRRTLTF. Written as DNA, the CDR3 is TGTGCCAGCAGCTTAGATCGCAGAAGGACCCTCACCTTC.

This sequence joins TRBV14 and TRBJ1-1; no definite D call. V gave up 1 base and J gave up 1 base, with 4 bases separating them. The CDR3 has 13 residues. CDR1 SGHDN and CDR2 FVKESK come from the germline V gene. The CDR3 nucleotides read TGTGCCAGCAGCCAAGTAGAGAACACTGAAGCTTTCTTT. It translates to CASSQVENTEAFF. Together with reference TRBV14 and TRBJ1-1, the CDR3 gives the full variable domain: EAGVTQFPSHSVIEKGQTVTLRCDPISGHDNLYWYRRVMGKEIKFLLHFVKESKQDESGMPNNRFLAERTGGTYSTLKVQPAELEDSGVYFCASSQVENTEAFFGQGTRLTVV.

The chain combines TRBV6-5 with TRBJ1-1; perhaps TRBD1 as D (5 bases). Trimming pared 7 bases from V and 3 bases from J, leaving 15 bases between. In germline, CDR1 is MNHEY, CDR2 SVGAGI. The CDR3 is 14 amino acids. CDR3 in DNA: TGTGCCAGCAAAAAAGGGGATTGGTACACTGAAGCTTTCTTT. Translated: CASKKGDWYTEAFF.

J is TRBJ1-5 and V is TRBV6-5, with D uncertain. CDR1 and CDR2 (germline): MNHEY, SVGAGI. The CDR3 totals 16 residues. V was clipped by 0 bases and J by 1 base, with 10 bases between them. CDR3 region: CASSYSSGESNQPQHF. CDR3 nucleotide sequence: TGTGCCAGCAGTTACTCGAGCGGGGAAAGCAATCAGCCCCAGCATTTT.

For this clone: This specimen includes other DNA sequences encoding the same CDR3. The chain joins TRBV30 to TRBJ2-1; 10 nucleotides match TRBD2. The CDR3 has 16 amino acids. Germline V lookup: CDR1 GTSNPN, CDR2 SVGIG (reference sequence). V was clipped by 3 bases and J by 7 bases; unmatched bases: 12. Here the CDR3 reads CAWRRPGLAIKNEQFF. The DNA of the CDR3 is TGTGCCTGGAGGAGACCGGGACTAGCGATCAAAAATGAGCAGTTCTTC.

CDR3 nucleotide sequence: TGTGCCTGGAGTATAGACAGCCGACGAATGTCCTATGGCTACACCTTC. It encodes CAWSIDSRRMSYGYTF. The gene calls are TRBV30 and TRBJ1-2; D might be TRBD1 (5 bases). This CDR3 comprises 16 residues. The germline V gene encodes CDR1 GTSNPN and CDR2 SVGIG (reference sequence). Between the trimmed V and J ends, which lost 2 bases and 4 bases, there was a span of 20 bases. Based on the CDR3 plus reference TRBV30 and TRBJ1-2, the full variable domain is SQTIHQWPATLVQPVGSPLSLECTVEGTSNPNLYWYRQAAGRGLQLLFYSVGIGQISSEVPQNLSASRPQDRQFILSSKKLLLSDSGFYLCAWSIDSRRMSYGYTFGSGTRLTVV.

The chain recombines TRBV6-6 with TRBJ1-2, with D maybe TRBD1 (5 bases). CDR1 and CDR2 from the germline V gene are MNHNY and SVGAGI (reference sequence). The CDR3 covers 15 residues. Trimming removed 5 bases from V and 0 bases from J, with 13 bases in between. Here the CDR3 reads CASSPSVGANYGYTF. The CDR3, as DNA: TGTGCCAGCAGTCCCTCGGTAGGGGCTAACTATGGCTACACCTTC.

V and J are TRBV9 and TRBJ2-1; tentatively, D is TRBD2 (6 bases). The CDR3 covers 14 residues. CDR1 is SGDLS, CDR2 YYNGEE, per germline. V lost 3 bases, J lost 3 bases, and 10 bases lay in between. This CDR3 is CASSASEDYNEQFF. CDR3 nucleotide sequence: TGTGCCAGCAGCGCTAGCGAGGACTACAATGAGCAGTTCTTC.

The chain links TRBV5-1 to TRBJ2-5, with TRBD2 as a possible D gene (5 bases). V was shortened by 5 bases and J by 5 bases, with 19 bases between the two germline ends. Germline loops: CDR1 SGHRS, CDR2 YFSETQ. The CDR3 loop spans 15 amino acids. The CDR3 spells CASRSEGLRAETQYF. CDR3 coding DNA: TGCGCCAGCAGGAGTGAGGGCCTAAGGGCGGAGACCCAGTACTTC.

This sequence joins TRBV2 and TRBJ1-5; D is ambiguous. V lost 6 bases and J 8 bases, leaving 14 bases between the germline ends. This CDR3 has 13 amino acids. Germline assignment: CDR1 SNHLY and CDR2 FYNNEI. In nucleotides, the CDR3 is TGTGCCAGCAGCACTGAGGGTGGGGAGCCCCAGCATTTT. This sequence encodes CASSTEGGEPQHF.

This chain links TRBV10-1 with TRBJ1-1; D remains unclear. The CDR3 is 13 amino acids. V was trimmed by 0 bases and J by 1 base, leaving 3 bases between them. Germline V gene lookup returns CDR1 WNHNN and CDR2 SYGVQD (reference sequence). The CDR3 DNA is TGCGCCAGCAGTGAGTCGGAGAACACTGAAGCTTTCTTT. It is translated as CASSESENTEAFF.

The chain uses TRBV7-9 and TRBJ2-7, with D perhaps TRBD1 (6 bases). Germline V gives CDR1 SEHNR, CDR2 FQNEAQ (reference sequence). The CDR3 is made up of 16 amino acids. V lost 4 bases to trimming and J lost 4 bases, with 20 bases between them. The CDR3 loop reads CASSSHREPYSYEQYF. CDR3 sequence (DNA): TGTGCCAGCAGCTCCCACAGGGAGCCCTACTCTTACGAGCAGTACTTC.

CDR3 DNA sequence: TGCGCCAGCAGTGAGGCGGCAGGGGGCCTCTACGAGCAGTACTTC. This translates into CASSEAAGGLYEQYF. V usage is TRBV10-2 and J usage is TRBJ2-7, with 8 bases that match TRBD1. CDR1 WSHSY and CDR2 SAAADI come from the germline V gene. With V trimmed by 2 bases and J by 3 bases, 6 bases remained unmatched. This CDR3 is 15 amino acids long.

The rearrangement links TRBV11-2 to TRBJ2-5, with no clear D. Germline CDR1 and CDR2: SGHAT and FQNNGV. Trimming pared 3 bases from V and 5 bases from J, leaving 7 bases between. The CDR3 extends over 12 amino acids. The chain's CDR3 is CASSFNKETQYF. The CDR3 coding sequence is TGTGCCAGCAGCTTCAACAAGGAGACCCAGTACTTC.

The chain employs TRBV5-1 and TRBJ1-1; D is unclear. Germline lookup yields CDR1 SGHRS and CDR2 YFSETQ. The V end lost 0 bases, the J end lost 0 bases, and 9 bases lay between the germline ends. There are 15 residues in the CDR3. The CDR3 DNA follows: TGCGCCAGCAGCTTGGAATCCATCCTGAACACTGAAGCTTTCTTT. Translation: CASSLESILNTEAFF.